The clone carrying this TCR beta chain was counted only a few times. Its cognate antigen is unknown. These data belong to a study of CD8+ T cells in alopecia areata. Study-wide results and limits: Possibly as an HLA-related effect, TCR sharing across patients appeared less clear than in mice.

V shed 11 bases and J 4 bases; nucleotides not matched to a gene: 8. Germline V gene data show CDR1 as SEHNR and CDR2 as FQNEAQ (reference sequence). This CDR3 comprises 13 residues. In each case, RNA was isolated and then reverse transcribed into cDNA as the sequencing template. Clones were sequenced by immunoSEQ multiplex PCR, and TCRdb holds only the in-frame ones, with some missing. The sample holds around 210,000 clones, approximately 60% seen once. The rearrangement links TRBV7-9 to TRBJ2-5; 9 bases agree with TRBD2. Input material: CD8+ T cells sorted from blood. This clonotype was obtained from a human donor in good health. DNA of the CDR3: TGTGCCGCGGCGGGAGGGGTCCCAGAGACCCAGTACTTC. This codes for CAAAGGVPETQYF.